This T cell receptor beta chain derives from a study of T cells in Graves' hyperthyroidism and ophthalmopathy. Study-level information: Peripheral blood collection took place at initial diagnosis, before any treatment.

TCR beta CDR3 region amplification was performed from RNA transcripts. HTBI primers were the set used in a first-round RT-PCR of the TCR CDR3. TCRdb ran MiXCR on the multiplex PCR reads and lists one entry per CDR3 protein. The data show roughly 700,000 distinct CDR3 sequences, approximately 15% seen once. This clonotype was seen a handful of times. Its target is not known. Study-wide findings and caveats: Blood samples included most of the expanded thyroid clonotypes exceeding 0.001.

The study defined stable Graves' hyperthyroidism as no ophthalmopathy progression within 18 months. Clinicians diagnosed patients from clinical symptoms, serum thyroxine and TRAb, thyroid ultrasound and orbital computed tomography. Germline V lookup: CDR1 SGHNT, CDR2 YYREEE (reference sequence). The CDR3 sequence is 17 residues long. Unmatched junction bases numbered 9, after V lost 4 bases and J lost 2 bases. This receptor was obtained from a man in his fifties with Graves' hyperthyroidism. This sequence joins TRBV5-4 and TRBJ2-3; 11 nucleotides line up with TRBD1. Sequenced sample: blood. As DNA, the CDR3 is TGTGCCAGCAGCCCCGGACAGGGGGCTTTCCTCACAGATACGCAGTATTTT. Protein sequence: CASSPGQGAFLTDTQYF.